Presented here are 28 T cell receptor beta chains from one specimen sequenced in a study of chemoradiotherapy in HPV16-positive cancers. Clones were sequenced by immunoSEQ multiplex PCR, and TCRdb holds only the in-frame ones, with some missing. The data contain 6,500 or so clones, 85% to 90% of them singletons. The sequences come from tumor tissue, collected from a patient who underwent chemoradiotherapy. All receptors come from a human donor with HPV-associated anogenital cancer.

This clone was recorded only once. This CDR3 reads CATHRGGNEKLFF. The CDR3 DNA is TGTGCCACCCACAGGGGAGGGAATGAAAAACTGTTTTTT. The V and J genes are TRBV6-1 and TRBJ1-4; 7 bases agree with TRBD1. J lost 5 bases, V lost 10 bases, and 7 bases had no gene match. Germline CDR1 MNHNS, CDR2 SASEGT. This CDR3 has 13 residues.

J is TRBJ2-5 and V is TRBV5-5, with 9 bases fitting TRBD1. The CDR3 is made up of 15 amino acids. V shed 0 bases and J 1 base; nucleotides not matched to a gene: 1. Germline assignment: CDR1 SGHKS and CDR2 YYEKEE (reference sequence). CDR3: CASSLVTGGQETQYF. The CDR3 DNA follows: TGTGCCAGCAGCTTGGTGACAGGGGGCCAAGAGACCCAGTACTTC.

The chain is built from TRBV27 and TRBJ2-5; D ambiguous. CDR1 is MNHEY, CDR2 SMNVEV, per germline (reference sequence). V was cut by 8 bases and J by 5 bases, with 9 bases left in between. This CDR3 contains 11 residues. CDR3 DNA: TGTGCCAGCGGTCAGAAGGAGACCCAGTACTTC. Residues: CASGQKETQYF.

The chain combines TRBV6-5 with TRBJ2-7, with D tentatively TRBD2 (6 bases). V was trimmed by 0 bases and J by 1 base, leaving 7 bases between them. Germline-derived CDR1 and CDR2 are MNHEY and SVGAGI. CDR3 length: 14 amino acids. The CDR3 nucleotides are TGTGCCAGCAGTTACTCGGAGGGATCCTACGAGCAGTACTTC. Its protein product is CASSYSEGSYEQYF.

The gene calls are TRBV6-6 and TRBJ2-7; TRBD2 aligns across 9 bases. The CDR3 is made up of 16 amino acids. Germline lookup yields CDR1 MNHNY and CDR2 SVGAGI (reference sequence). V dropped 0 bases and J dropped 3; count of bases not matched to a gene: 6. CDR3 loop: CASSYSTSGGLYEQYF. Written as DNA, the CDR3 is TGTGCCAGCAGTTACTCGACTAGCGGAGGCCTCTACGAGCAGTACTTC.

The gene calls are TRBV10-3 and TRBJ1-2, with 7 bases that match TRBD1. The V segment lost 3 bases and the J segment 4 bases; nucleotides outside the gene matches: 5. Germline-derived CDR1 and CDR2 are ENHRY and SYGVKD. This CDR3 has 14 residues. The CDR3 spells CAISDQGDRYGYTF. As DNA, the CDR3 is TGTGCCATCAGTGACCAGGGGGATCGCTATGGCTACACCTTC.

The table lists this clone with a count of one. The V gene is TRBV5-1, the J gene TRBJ2-5; D unresolved. The CDR3 extends over 12 amino acids. Germline CDR1 is SGHRS and CDR2 is YFSETQ. Trimming removed 0 bases from V and 0 bases from J, with 0 bases in between. The CDR3 DNA follows: TGCGCCAGCAGCTTGGACCAAGAGACCCAGTACTTC. Translating gives CASSLDQETQYF.

V is TRBV4-1 and J is TRBJ2-5; D unresolved. This CDR3 region has 11 residues. Germline CDR1 and CDR2: MGHRA and YSYEKL. With 3 bases removed from V and 3 bases from J, the gap between germline ends came to 2 bases. The CDR3 loop reads CASSQEETQYF. In DNA, the CDR3 is TGCGCCAGCAGCCAGGAAGAGACCCAGTACTTC.

This clone showed up just once. The V call is TRBV29-1, the J call TRBJ2-1; TRBD2 aligns across 7 bases. This CDR3 is 16 amino acids long. Trimming removed 0 bases from V and 0 bases from J; junction bases left unmatched: 5. Germline V gene data show CDR1 as SQVTM and CDR2 as ANQGSEA. DNA for the CDR3: TGCAGCGTTGAAGATCTGCTAGCGGACTCCTACAATGAGCAGTTCTTC. The encoded protein is CSVEDLLADSYNEQFF.

The genes are TRBV6-5 and TRBJ2-7; weak D call: TRBD2 (6 bases). Deletions cut 0 bases from V and 4 bases from J, with 13 bases between. Germline V gene data show CDR1 as MNHEY and CDR2 as SVGAGI. The CDR3 covers 15 residues. The CDR3 nucleotides are TGTGCCAGCAGTTACTCTGCATCCGGGGGATACGAGCAGTACTTC. This sequence encodes CASSYSASGGYEQYF.

This clone was seen a single time. The chain employs TRBV7-2 and TRBJ2-3; D uncertain. Germline V gene sequence: CDR1 SGHTA, CDR2 FQGNSA. The CDR3 length is 15 residues. The ends were cut back, 2 bases at V and 0 bases at J, with 9 bases in the middle. CDR3 DNA: TGTGCCAGCAGCTTATCGAGGATAAGCACAGATACGCAGTATTTT. Encoded protein: CASSLSRISTDTQYF.

This chain connects TRBV5-6 to TRBJ2-2; 8 bases agree with TRBD1. V dropped 4 bases and J dropped 7; count of bases not matched to a gene: 3. Looked up from germline, CDR1 is SGHDT and CDR2 is YYEEEE. This CDR3 has 13 residues. For the CDR3, the DNA is TGTGCCAGCAGCCGGGACAGGCGCGGGGAGCTGTTTTTT. Translation: CASSRDRRGELFF.

This clone showed up just a few times. The genes are TRBV7-9 and TRBJ2-2, with D perhaps TRBD2 (5 bases). Germline CDR1 is SEHNR and CDR2 is FQNEAQ (reference sequence). The CDR3 consists of 12 residues. Trimming removed 8 bases at V and 9 bases at J, with 13 bases between. In nucleotides, the CDR3 is TGTGCCAGCGGTCCTCGGGGATGGGAGCTGTTTTTT. Translating it yields CASGPRGWELFF.

Concerning this clone: Its ends do not fully match the called genes, so a read error is possible. The V and J genes are TRBV14 and TRBJ2-7; D is perhaps TRBD2 (6 bases). The CDR3 is 14 amino acids. Germline CDR1 reads SGHDN; CDR2 reads FVKESK. CDR3 in DNA: TGTGCCAGCAGTCAAGGCCAGGCGGGGCACGAGCAGTACTTC. Residues: CASSQGQAGHEQYF.

The V gene is TRBV4-2, the J gene TRBJ1-5; tentatively, D is TRBD1 (5 bases). Germline loops: CDR1 LGHNA, CDR2 YNFKEQ. Trimming took 2 bases from V and 0 from J, leaving 8 bases between them. The CDR3 runs 15 residues. The CDR3 here is CASSQLGDSNQPQHF. In DNA form, the CDR3 reads TGTGCCAGCAGCCAACTAGGGGATAGCAATCAGCCCCAGCATTTT.

V and J are TRBV6-4 and TRBJ2-2, with 11 bases identical to TRBD2. V lost 4 bases to trimming and J lost 3 bases; unmatched junction nucleotides: 4. The CDR3 covers 16 residues. CDR1 MRHNA and CDR2 SNTAGT come from the germline V gene. The DNA of the CDR3 is TGTGCCAGCAGTGGGAAGGGACTAGCGGACACCGGGGAGCTGTTTTTT. Translation: CASSGKGLADTGELFF.

This clone was detected only once. The V call is TRBV5-1, the J call TRBJ2-7; D possibly corresponds to TRBD1 (6 bases). Germline values: CDR1 SGHRS, CDR2 YFSETQ. V lost 0 bases to trimming and J lost 4 bases, with 8 bases between them. The CDR3 consists of 13 residues. CDR3 residues: CASSLGGPYEQYF. The CDR3 coding sequence is TGCGCCAGCAGCTTGGGGGGGCCTTACGAGCAGTACTTC.

V and J are TRBV11-3 and TRBJ1-1, with TRBD1 as a possible D gene (5 bases). The V and J ends lost 5 bases and 1 base respectively, with 17 bases between them. The CDR3 sequence is 16 residues long. Germline values: CDR1 SGHNT, CDR2 YENEEA. CDR3 in amino acids: CASSTRLGGTNTEAFF. Here the CDR3 DNA reads TGTGCCAGCAGCACCCGTCTCGGAGGGACGAACACTGAAGCTTTCTTT.

V is TRBV27 and J is TRBJ1-2, with TRBD1 identical over 7 bases. The junction had 5 bases not matched to a gene; V was cut back by 6 bases and J by 4 bases. The CDR3 sequence is 13 residues long. CDR1 MNHEY and CDR2 SMNVEV come from the germline V gene (reference sequence). CDR3 DNA sequence: TGTGCCAGCAGCATACAGGGGACCTATGGCTACACCTTC. It specifies CASSIQGTYGYTF.

The gene calls are TRBV7-3 and TRBJ2-1; D unclear. Between the trimmed V and J ends, which lost 4 bases and 7 bases, there was a span of 17 bases. This CDR3 is built from 15 residues. The V gene's germline CDR1 is SGHTA and CDR2 FQGTGA. CDR3 DNA: TGTGCCAGCAGCTCCTCAGGCCGAGACCTGAATGAGCAGTTCTTC. Protein: CASSSSGRDLNEQFF.

The gene calls are TRBV5-6 and TRBJ1-2, with 7 bases identical to TRBD1. This CDR3 has 15 amino acids. The V and J ends lost 0 bases and 7 bases, in that order; junction bases with no gene match: 9. Germline CDR1 and CDR2: SGHDT and YYEEEE. CDR3 amino acids: CASSLGDSPRFGYTF. The CDR3 bases are TGTGCCAGCAGCTTGGGGGACAGCCCCCGGTTTGGCTACACCTTC.

This chain uses TRBV2 with TRBJ1-5; D gene uncertain. The V gene lost 5 bases and the J gene lost 2 bases, with 10 bases spanning the gap. Germline V gene sequence: CDR1 SNHLY, CDR2 FYNNEI. The CDR3 covers 14 residues. CDR3: CASSFSRGNQPQHF. For the CDR3, the DNA is TGTGCCAGCAGTTTTAGTAGGGGCAATCAGCCCCAGCATTTT. Variable domain in full (rest from reference TRBV2 and TRBJ1-5): EPEVTQTPSHQVTQMGQEVILRCVPISNHLYFYWYRQILGQKVEFLVSFYNNEISEKSEIFDDQFSVERPDGSNFTLKIRSTKLEDSAMYFCASSFSRGNQPQHFGDGTRLSIL.

This chain joins TRBV5-6 and TRBJ2-7, with D tentatively TRBD1 or TRBD2 (5 bases each). CDR3 length: 14 amino acids. From germline, CDR1 is SGHDT and CDR2 YYEEEE. V lost 10 bases, J lost 5 bases, and 22 bases lay in between. CDR3: CASKVGGQGHEQYF. For the CDR3, the DNA is TGTGCCTCGAAAGTTGGAGGCCAGGGCCACGAGCAGTACTTC.

The V gene is TRBV5-1, the J gene TRBJ2-5, with TRBD2 matching 12 bases. The ends lost 1 base at V and 5 bases at J; junction bases unmatched: 6. This CDR3 spans 16 amino acids. Germline CDR1 and CDR2: SGHRS and YFSETQ. Here the CDR3 DNA reads TGCGCCAGCAGCTTGCGGCTAGCGGGAGGGCCTGAGACCCAGTACTTC. Translation: CASSLRLAGGPETQYF.

The V and J genes are TRBV5-1 and TRBJ2-1, with 14 bases that match TRBD2. CDR3 length: 18 amino acids. Germline V gene sequence: CDR1 SGHRS, CDR2 YFSETQ. V shed 3 bases, J shed 8 bases, and the junction held 13 bases outside the gene matches. CDR3 protein: CASSSQPQGTSGSDEQFF. The DNA for the CDR3 is TGCGCCAGCAGCTCCCAACCCCAGGGGACTAGCGGGAGTGATGAGCAGTTCTTC.

The CDR3 here is CASSPGRSSYNEQFF. The CDR3 DNA reads as TGTGCCAGCAGCCCGGGACGGAGCTCCTACAATGAGCAGTTCTTC. The chain is built from TRBV14 and TRBJ2-1, with D perhaps assigned TRBD1 or TRBD2 (5 bases each). The CDR3 is made up of 15 amino acids. The germline V gene encodes CDR1 SGHDN and CDR2 FVKESK. The V end lost 4 bases, the J end lost 0 bases, and 10 bases lay between the germline ends.

The chain recombines TRBV6-6 with TRBJ2-7; weak D call: TRBD2 (5 bases). Germline CDR1 is MNHNY and CDR2 is SVGAGI (reference sequence). The CDR3 is 14 residues long. The V and J ends lost 5 bases and 1 base respectively, with 12 bases between them. DNA for the CDR3: TGTGCCAGCAGTCAACCGGGATCGTCCTACGAGCAGTACTTC. This translates into CASSQPGSSYEQYF.

This clone was seen just once. The chain has TRBV6-1 and TRBJ1-3; a possible D gene is TRBD1 (6 bases). This CDR3 is built from 16 residues. Germline CDR1 MNHNS, CDR2 SASEGT. Trimming pared 2 bases from V and 2 bases from J, leaving 13 bases between. CDR3 coding DNA: TGTGCCAGCAGTGAAAGGCCCCCAGGGGCTGGAAACACCATATATTTT. Amino acid sequence: CASSERPPGAGNTIYF.